This T cell receptor beta chain appears in the sequencing data of a study of cytomegalovirus exposure and HLA in healthy donors (dated by TCRdb to between 2016 and 2019). A note on the overall study: An earlier analysis of some 550 of the donors reported roughly 270 Gb of sequence data and some 120 million unique TCR beta sequences from 150 million to 200 million T cells. An early release that covered some 630 HLA-typed donors contained approximately 300 gigabases of sequencing data and about 93 million unique TCR sequences. To decide whether each TCR beta V gene segment behaved as functional or pseudogenic, an earlier analysis of some 540 of the donors relied on high-throughput TCR beta sequencing. Besides the first cohort of approximately 670 subjects, a separate validation cohort made up of around 120 different subjects was used. A later analysis re-examined previously published TCR beta repertoires from over 500 donors and added high-resolution HLA genotyping to investigate patterns of TCR occurrence. Every discovery cohort repertoire had been produced on one sequencing platform. Because of strong linkage in the cohort, 4 to 6 DR-DQ haplotypes were treated as single units for association and clustering. In the later analysis, no new phenotypic data were used to find candidate immune exposures; instead, reliance was placed on TCR beta sequences and their occurrence across donors. The T cell repertoires of 666 subjects were profiled by immunosequencing and related to cytomegalovirus serostatus. Alongside the repertoire data, information on donor age, sex, ethnicity and CMV serostatus was compiled. HLA typing covered class I and class II loci at four-digit resolution. The number of donors typed differed by locus, with roughly 620-640 for A, B, C, DRB1 and DQB1, 522 for DQA1, approximately 570 for DPA1, and around 460 for DPB1. On average, around 230,000 unique TCR beta nucleotide sequences were sequenced per donor among 398 genotyped donors of the cohort, with around 19% of those sequences being non-productive. A later genetic analysis used genome-wide SNP genotypes for about three fifths of the 666 donors, treating that subset as a discovery cohort. The aim of the study was to test whether cataloging public T cell receptors could identify signatures of past pathogen exposure. High-throughput TCR immunosequencing, statistical association of individual TCRs with disease status, and machine learning were combined to predict cytomegalovirus infection status. Among the approximately 400 genotyped donors, around 81% belonged to the genetic ancestry cluster associated with self-reported Caucasian donors.

Receptor amplification or capture employed the immunoSEQ multiplex PCR assay. For the multiplex PCR, a mixture combining 60 forward primers for TCR Vbeta segments and 13 reverse primers for TCR Jbeta segments was used. The CDR3 region of rearranged TCR beta genes was amplified from genomic DNA by a multiplex PCR assay. The amplified TCR beta libraries were sequenced on the Illumina HiSeq System as 87-base-pair reads. Regarding the original processing steps: In a later analysis, around 80 million unique TCR beta chains were counted across the 500 to 700 repertoires, and roughly 10 million of these chains were shared by at least two donors. A nearest-neighbor algorithm error-corrected the raw reads and collapsed the reads into unique sequences, merging closely related sequences to remove PCR and sequencing errors. To assign V, D and J gene segments, CDR3 sequences were aligned to IMGT reference sequences. For a sequence to be retained, at least a six-nucleotide match to both a V gene segment and a J gene segment was required. A rearrangement was called productive if the CDR3 had no stop codons and remained in frame with V and J, and every other rearrangement was called non-productive. Following IMGT convention, CDR3 was defined as the stretch from the second conserved V-encoded cysteine up to the conserved J-encoded phenylalanine. Sequences without an unambiguous match to a single V gene segment were excluded from the earlier analysis of 450 to 650 of the donors. In an earlier analysis of a few hundred of the donors, V segments were called functional above 56.7% productive rearrangements and were called segregating when the between-donor standard deviation exceeded 5%. To diagnose cytomegalovirus status from the catalog of TCR beta chain sequences, a statistical classification framework was built. V and J gene assignment, in a later analysis, came from comparing TCR nucleotide sequences with IMGT/GENE-DB human TR gene sequences. In a later analysis, CDR3 sequences and most-parsimonious VDJ recombination scenarios were assigned using the TCRdist pipeline. In a later analysis, each TCR beta chain was defined by its CDR3 amino acid sequence together with its V-gene family, and reads lacking a unique V-gene family were excluded. A later analysis removed 500 to 650 highly shared, low-generation-probability nucleotide sequences to deal with suspected cross-contamination and a sequencing artifact. For each public chain, a later analysis derived a clonal expansion index from normalized ranks of inferred template counts within each repertoire. In a later analysis, generation probabilities were computed using a VDJ recombination model fitted to out-of-frame rearrangements, and the results were checked against IGoR. A later analysis scored TCR-TCR, TCR-HLA and TCR-CMV co-occurrence with hypergeometric tests, applying a repertoire-size bias correction to TCR pairs. False discovery rates were estimated in a later analysis by permuting HLA or CMV assignments 20 times. A later analysis grouped co-occurring TCRs with DBSCAN, adding TCRdist sequence similarity when clustering within HLA-allele-positive subsets. Repertoires with fewer than 30,000 or more than 120,000 public chains, plus five repertoires with anomalous nucleotide sharing, were excluded from co-occurrence clustering. This is the immuneACCESS table as TCRdb keeps it, with only in-frame sequences that have V and J called. A part of the clones is gone; compared with another copy, unresolved V genes explain less than half, and the rest is unexplained. V and J calls and clone size come straight from that table; D and trimming were deduced from the DNA. Counted in this sample were roughly 200,000 clones; around 82% of them appeared once. Jointly, the top ten make up about 2.8% of the sample.

In total, about 650 healthy bone marrow donors made up the cohort. Cohort members were all nominally healthy when sampled, although unrecorded immune exposures were likely present. The donor was CMV seronegative and belonged to the group of roughly 330 seronegative cohort members. A peripheral blood sample was collected from each donor, and TCR beta sequencing was performed on peripheral blood mononuclear cells. The Qiagen DNeasy Blood Extraction Kit was used to extract genomic DNA from the blood cell samples. What the study reported, not specific to this receptor: Specific HLA alleles were associated with more than 15,000 TCR beta sequences at a false discovery rate of 0.05 in a later analysis. A later analysis found that most CMV-associated TCR beta chains appeared HLA-restricted, with HLA associations seemingly driven largely by CMV exposure. Approximately 16 rarely observed V segments, including chromosome 9 orphons, were excluded from the earlier analysis of about 610 of the donors because counts were too low. The cohort was sequenced for TCR beta chains only, and without alpha or paired-chain data the features that could be detected were limited. An association between a missense DCLRE1C variant and V-gene and J-gene trimming of TCR beta chains was found in a later genetic analysis and replicated in an independent cohort. The classifier was reported to diagnose cytomegalovirus status with high specificity and sensitivity in both the original cohort and the validation cohort. In a later genetic analysis, fewer N-insertions in productive TCRs were reported among donors in an Asian-associated ancestry cluster than the 666-donor mean. Because HLA typing was unavailable for some donors at each locus, only the typed subset was used in association tests. A further reported finding was that TCR beta sequences accurately predicted the HLA-A and HLA-B alleles for most subjects in the first cohort. For the cohort, immune exposure information was limited to CMV serostatus. An earlier analysis of approximately 530 of the donors showed that most TCR beta V segments appeared in productive rearrangements either about 90% or about 30% of the time, which broadly matched IMGT annotations. A few of the identified cytomegalovirus-associated TCR beta chains were confirmed in vitro to be specific for cytomegalovirus antigens. In a later analysis, the rate of TCR association differed among HLA loci, with DRB1 alleles having the most associated TCRs and HLA-C alleles having the fewest. The presence/absence analyses assumed that sequencing depth was roughly uniform across donors, and that assumption may not be true. A later analysis found that HLA-associated TCR beta chains were more clonally expanded and had lower generation probabilities than equally common non-associated chains. Correlated functional status among segregating V segments might be attributable to linkage disequilibrium, but an unknown experimental factor could not be ruled out. According to the authors, the approach could potentially be generalized to other disease states and immunological phenotypes. The study gave a list of over 150 TCR beta chains associated with cytomegalovirus. A later analysis reported that several top co-occurrence clusters appeared linked to parvovirus B19, influenza, CMV and Epstein-Barr virus. Strong co-occurrence of HLA alleles, especially DR and DQ, made assigning TCR associations to individual alleles difficult. A cluster of highly shared sequence variants was judged likely to be a technical artifact of the sequencing pipeline. While some public TCRs were present in many individuals, most TCR sequences turned up only very rarely across donors.

In its sample, this clone was seen a few times. The antigen it binds to is not known. Qualities for individual bases were not recorded, and no much larger clone is one base off. This receptor was identified in a woman aged 25 to 45 in good health and CMV-seronegative. The sequenced sample was PBMCs.

The CDR3 loop reads CASSPAPGDTQYF. The nucleotides are TGTGCCAGCAGCCCAGCCCCGGGAGATACGCAGTATTTT. The chain joins TRBV9 to TRBJ2-3; no D gene is confidently identified. The V and J ends are trimmed by 4 bases and 5 bases, leaving 11 bases between them. Looking up the germline V gene yields CDR1 SGDLS and CDR2 YYNGEE. Its CDR3 holds 13 amino acids, cysteine through phenylalanine. Of all the DNA, just the CDR3 is kept, 39 bases in frame from base 1.